This T cell receptor (beta chain) was profiled in a study of CD8 T cells in ankylosing spondylitis. Study-level points and caveats: A motif of 8 or 9 highly homologous TCR beta variants was seen as apparently characteristic of ankylosing spondylitis blood. A number of the motif variants had already been described in reactive arthritis synovial fluid and blood. Matched ankylosing spondylitis synovial fluid reportedly contained a significantly enriched population of disease-linked clones. Disease-linked clones bore a CD8+ phenotype, appearing relatively rarely in peripheral blood.

V shed 4 bases, J shed 6 bases, and the junction held 8 bases outside the gene matches. Germline V gene sequence: CDR1 SQVTM, CDR2 ANQGSEA. This CDR3 comprises 13 residues. Researchers built TCR beta libraries using quantitative 5'-RACE with molecular barcodes. MiXCR, applied by TCRdb to the 5' RACE reads, yields one record per CDR3 protein. The sample lists about 800,000 distinct CDR3 sequences, about 10% seen once, with roughly 0.51% in the top ten. This clonotype was detected a few times. Its antigen is not known. Sequences were obtained from blood, either unsorted or a sorted T cell fraction (not recorded which). This TCR came from a male donor with ankylosing spondylitis. The rearrangement uses TRBV29-1 and TRBJ1-2; 7 nucleotides agree with TRBD1. The CDR3 loop reads CSVVHRGKDGYTF. In nucleotides, the CDR3 is TGCAGCGTTGTTCACAGGGGAAAGGATGGCTACACCTTC.